This entry features one T cell receptor beta chain sequence. No antigen is known for it. Base quality data are lacking; no much larger clone is found one base away. V is pared back by 0 bases and J by 1 base, with 7 bases lying between the germline termini. The germline V gene provides CDR1 SGHRS and CDR2 YFSETQ. The CDR3 numbers 14 residues from cysteine through phenylalanine. CDR3 DNA is the only sequence kept; it has 42 bases, read in frame from the first base. The library was produced with the immunoSEQ multiplex PCR assay. To provide template for TCR sequencing, every sample had RNA extracted and reverse transcribed into cDNA. First-strand cDNA was synthesized with SuperScript III using a 2:1 mix of oligo-dT and random hexamers. A synthetic immune receptor repertoire was used to measure amplification bias, and any remaining bias was corrected computationally. Concerning the study's data processing: Raw reads were preprocessed to remove errors, and CDR3 was defined according to IMGT conventions as the region from the conserved cysteine to phenylalanine. Clonality was computed by normalizing Shannon entropy by log2 of the number of productive unique TCRs and subtracting the result from 1. Whether each scalp clone was CD4 or CD8 was inferred by checking scalp TCRbeta sequences against the CD4 and CD8 repertoires from sorted blood. Here the immuneACCESS table is served through TCRdb, limited to in-frame sequences with V and J called. Missing clones are a known gap in these copies; in checked studies unresolved V genes cover under half, and the rest lacks a known reason. V, J and clone size are those of that table, while D and trimming were read from the DNA. The table for this sample lists around 190,000 clones; more than 55% of them were counted only once. The ten top clones hold nearly 5% of the sample.

PBMCs were isolated by density centrifugation and stained for CD3, CD4 and CD8, after which CD4+ and CD8+ T cells were sorted on a FACSAria. Scalp biopsies and blood samples were provided by unaffected controls. The sample comes from a study of CD8+ T cells in alopecia areata (dated by TCRdb to 2017 to 2018). The study in broad terms: In both human patients and the C3H/HeJ mouse model, the study applied high-throughput TCRbeta sequencing to look at T cell clonal expansion in alopecia areata. Clonality in the scalp was compared among normal scalp (n=4), patchy alopecia areata scalp (n=8), and alopecia totalis/universalis scalp (n=8). RNA came from the PAXgene miRNA kit for fixed scalp, the miRNeasy kit for PBMCs, and the RNeasy kit for mouse skin. Scalp tissue and sorted CD4+ and CD8+ peripheral blood T cells from patchy and totalis/universalis alopecia areata patients and from healthy controls were covered by human TCRbeta sequencing. Amplification of TCRbeta CDR3 regions was done by immunoSEQ multiplex PCR using 35 Vbeta forward primers and 13 Jbeta reverse primers. Results and caveats for the whole study, not just this receptor: Shared TCR sequences between patients were less evident than in mice, which may be partly attributable to HLA diversity in the patient population. Higher clonality and more expanded CD8+ clones were observed in lesional scalp than in normal scalp, particularly in alopecia totalis/universalis, a finding suggestive of antigenic drive. Resident alphabeta T cells in normal human skin are also sequenced, complicating scalp TCR repertoire analysis, unlike mouse skin dominated by gammadelta T cells.

The chain was built from TRBV5-1 and TRBJ1-1; no D gene can be assigned with confidence. Sample: CD8+ T cells sorted from blood. The clonotype was recovered from a human donor in good health. The sequence in DNA is TGCGCCAGCAGCTTGGTCGGGAGGAACACTGAAGCTTTCTTT. This yields the protein CASSLVGRNTEAFF.